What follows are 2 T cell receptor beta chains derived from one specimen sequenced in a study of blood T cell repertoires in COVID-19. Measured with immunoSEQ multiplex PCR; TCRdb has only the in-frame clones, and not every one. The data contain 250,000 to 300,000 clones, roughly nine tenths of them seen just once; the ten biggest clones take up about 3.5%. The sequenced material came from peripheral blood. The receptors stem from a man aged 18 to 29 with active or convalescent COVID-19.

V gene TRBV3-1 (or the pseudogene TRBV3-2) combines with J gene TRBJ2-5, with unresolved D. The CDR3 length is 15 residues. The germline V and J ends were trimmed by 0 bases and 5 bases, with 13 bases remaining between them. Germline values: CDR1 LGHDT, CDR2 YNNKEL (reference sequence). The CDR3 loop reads CASSQDPNALETQYF. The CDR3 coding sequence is TGTGCCAGCAGCCAAGATCCTAACGCCTTGGAGACCCAGTACTTC.

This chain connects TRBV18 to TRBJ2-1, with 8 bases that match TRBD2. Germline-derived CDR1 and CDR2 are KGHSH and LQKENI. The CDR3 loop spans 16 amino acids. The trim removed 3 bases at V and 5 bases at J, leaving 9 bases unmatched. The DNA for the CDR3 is TGTGCCAGCTCACCGGTTTTGGGTAGCGGGAACAATGAGCAGTTCTTC. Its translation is CASSPVLGSGNNEQFF.